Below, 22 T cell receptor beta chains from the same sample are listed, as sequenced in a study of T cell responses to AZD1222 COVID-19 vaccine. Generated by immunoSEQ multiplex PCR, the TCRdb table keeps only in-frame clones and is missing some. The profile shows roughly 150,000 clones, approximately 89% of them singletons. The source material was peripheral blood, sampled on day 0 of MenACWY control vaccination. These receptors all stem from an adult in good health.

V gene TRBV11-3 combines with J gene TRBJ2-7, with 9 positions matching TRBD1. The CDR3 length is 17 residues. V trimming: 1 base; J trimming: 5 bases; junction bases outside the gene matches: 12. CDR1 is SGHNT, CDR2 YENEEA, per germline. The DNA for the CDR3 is TGTGCCAGCAGCTTAGGGAGGACCGGGACAGGGATCCACGAGCAGTACTTC. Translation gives CASSLGRTGTGIHEQYF.

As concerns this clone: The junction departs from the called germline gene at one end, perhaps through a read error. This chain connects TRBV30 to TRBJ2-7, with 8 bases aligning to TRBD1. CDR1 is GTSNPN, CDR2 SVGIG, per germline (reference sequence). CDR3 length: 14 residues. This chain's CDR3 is CAWSEAGGSHEQYF. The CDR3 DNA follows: TGTGCCTGGAGTGAGGCAGGGGGCTCCCACGAGCAGTACTTC.

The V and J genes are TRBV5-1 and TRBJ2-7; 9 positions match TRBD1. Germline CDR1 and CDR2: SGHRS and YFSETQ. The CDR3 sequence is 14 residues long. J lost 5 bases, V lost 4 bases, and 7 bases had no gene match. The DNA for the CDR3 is TGCGCCAGCAGCGCGACAGGGGGGTCCCACGAGCAGTACTTC. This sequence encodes CASSATGGSHEQYF.

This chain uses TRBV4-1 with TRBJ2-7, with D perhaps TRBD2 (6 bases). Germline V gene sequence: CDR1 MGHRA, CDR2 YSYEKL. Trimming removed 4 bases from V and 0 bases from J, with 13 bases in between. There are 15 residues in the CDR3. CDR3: CASSLSGLGSYEQYF. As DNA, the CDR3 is TGCGCCAGCAGCCTAAGCGGGCTCGGCTCCTACGAGCAGTACTTC.

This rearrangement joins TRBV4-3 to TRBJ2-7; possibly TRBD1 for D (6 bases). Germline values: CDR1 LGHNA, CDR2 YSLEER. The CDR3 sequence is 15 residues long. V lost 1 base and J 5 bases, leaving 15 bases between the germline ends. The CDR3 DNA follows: TGCGCCAGCAGCCAAGCCCAAGCGAAGGGGGACGAGCAGTACTTC. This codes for CASSQAQAKGDEQYF.

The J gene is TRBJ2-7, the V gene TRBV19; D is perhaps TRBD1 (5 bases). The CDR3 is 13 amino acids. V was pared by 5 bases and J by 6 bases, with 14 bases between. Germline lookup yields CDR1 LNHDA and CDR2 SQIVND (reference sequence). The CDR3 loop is CASSVRVLGEQYF. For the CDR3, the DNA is TGTGCCAGTAGTGTCAGGGTATTGGGCGAGCAGTACTTC.

The CDR3 loop is CASSYSPYSGELFF. Here the CDR3 DNA reads TGTGCCAGCAGTTACTCACCTTATTCCGGGGAGCTGTTTTTT. The V and J genes are TRBV6-5 and TRBJ2-2; D is ambiguous. CDR1 is MNHEY, CDR2 SVGAGI, per germline. The V gene lost 0 bases and the J gene lost 6 bases, with 8 bases spanning the gap. The CDR3 spans 14 residues.

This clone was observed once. DNA of the CDR3: TGCGCCAGCAGCTTGGGAGACAGGGGAGGAAACACCATATATTTT. Translation: CASSLGDRGGNTIYF. This chain joins TRBV5-1 and TRBJ1-3; 8 nucleotides match TRBD1. J lost 4 bases, V lost 0 bases, and 3 bases had no gene match. The CDR3 has 15 amino acids. Germline CDR1 reads SGHRS; CDR2 reads YFSETQ.

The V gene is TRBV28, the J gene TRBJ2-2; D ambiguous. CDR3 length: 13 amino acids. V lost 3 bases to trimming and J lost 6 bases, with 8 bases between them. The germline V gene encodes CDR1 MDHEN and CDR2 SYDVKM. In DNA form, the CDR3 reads TGTGCCAGCAGTTTTACCACCGCCGGGGAGCTGTTTTTT. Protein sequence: CASSFTTAGELFF.

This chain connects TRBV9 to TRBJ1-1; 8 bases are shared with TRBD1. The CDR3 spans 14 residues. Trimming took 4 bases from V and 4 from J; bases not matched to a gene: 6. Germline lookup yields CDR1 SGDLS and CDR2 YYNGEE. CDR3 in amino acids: CASSWTGLPTEAFF. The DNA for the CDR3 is TGTGCCAGCAGCTGGACAGGGCTCCCCACTGAAGCTTTCTTT.

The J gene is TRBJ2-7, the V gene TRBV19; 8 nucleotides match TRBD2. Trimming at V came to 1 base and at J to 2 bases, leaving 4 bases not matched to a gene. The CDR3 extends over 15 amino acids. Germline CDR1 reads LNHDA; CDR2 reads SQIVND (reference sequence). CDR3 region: CASSIGGTSAYEQYF. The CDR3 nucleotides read TGTGCCAGTAGTATAGGAGGGACTAGTGCCTACGAGCAGTACTTC.

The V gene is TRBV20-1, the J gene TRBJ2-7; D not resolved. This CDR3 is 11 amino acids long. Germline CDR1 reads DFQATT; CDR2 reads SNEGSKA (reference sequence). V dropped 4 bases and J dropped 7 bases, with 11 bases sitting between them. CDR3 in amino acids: CSATGPIEQYF. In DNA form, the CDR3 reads TGCAGTGCTACCGGACCAATAGAGCAGTACTTC.

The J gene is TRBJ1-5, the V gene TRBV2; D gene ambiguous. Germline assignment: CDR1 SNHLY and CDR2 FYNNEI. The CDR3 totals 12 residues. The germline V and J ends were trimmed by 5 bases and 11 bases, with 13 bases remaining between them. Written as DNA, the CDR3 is TGTGCCAGCAGTCTGGACCCGACGGCCCAGCATTTT. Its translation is CASSLDPTAQHF.

The CDR3 DNA sequence: TGCGCCAGCAGCCGGGGACTAGCGGGGGACGATACGCAGTATTTT. Encoded protein: CASSRGLAGDDTQYF. This rearrangement joins TRBV4-3 to TRBJ2-3; 14 bases are shared with TRBD2. The CDR3 runs to 15 residues. From germline, CDR1 is LGHNA and CDR2 YSLEER. Unmatched junction bases numbered 3, after V lost 4 bases and J lost 6 bases.

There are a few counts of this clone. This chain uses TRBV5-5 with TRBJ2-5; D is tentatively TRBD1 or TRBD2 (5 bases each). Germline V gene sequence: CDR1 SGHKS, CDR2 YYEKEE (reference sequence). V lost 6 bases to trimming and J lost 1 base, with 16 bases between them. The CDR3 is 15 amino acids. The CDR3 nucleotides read TGTGCCAGCAACGATGAGGGGCAGTTCCAAGAGACCCAGTACTTC. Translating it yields CASNDEGQFQETQYF. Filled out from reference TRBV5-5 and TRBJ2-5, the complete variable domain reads DAGVTQSPTHLIKTRGQQVTLRCSPISGHKSVSWYQQVLGQGPQFIFQYYEKEERGRGNFPDRFSARQFPNYSSELNVNALLLGDSALYLCASNDEGQFQETQYFGPGTRLLVL.

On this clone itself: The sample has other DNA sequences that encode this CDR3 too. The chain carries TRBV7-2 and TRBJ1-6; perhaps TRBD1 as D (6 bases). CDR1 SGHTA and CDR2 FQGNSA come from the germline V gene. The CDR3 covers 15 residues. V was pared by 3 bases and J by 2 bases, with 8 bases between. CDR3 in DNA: TGTGCCAGCAGCTTGAAGGGGGCCTATAATTCACCCCTCCACTTT. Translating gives CASSLKGAYNSPLHF.

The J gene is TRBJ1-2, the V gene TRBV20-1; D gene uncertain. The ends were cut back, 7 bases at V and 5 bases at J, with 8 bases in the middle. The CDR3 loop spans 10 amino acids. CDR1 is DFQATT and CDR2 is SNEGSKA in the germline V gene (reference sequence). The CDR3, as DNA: TGCAGTGTCGTAGAGTATGGCTACACCTTC. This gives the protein CSVVEYGYTF.

CDR3: CASSQGGRGQPQHF. The CDR3 DNA reads TGTGCCAGCAGCCAAGGGGGTAGGGGTCAGCCCCAGCATTTT. The chain uses TRBV6-5 and TRBJ1-5; D is possibly TRBD1 (6 bases). The V and J ends lost 6 bases and 6 bases respectively, with 15 bases between them. CDR1 and CDR2 from the germline V gene are MNHEY and SVGAGI. This CDR3 comprises 14 residues.

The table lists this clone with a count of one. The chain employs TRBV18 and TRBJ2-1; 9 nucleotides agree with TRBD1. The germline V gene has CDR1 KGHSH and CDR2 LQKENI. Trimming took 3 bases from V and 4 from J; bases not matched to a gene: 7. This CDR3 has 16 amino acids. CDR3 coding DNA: TGTGCCAGCTCACCGGACAGGGGATTTTCTTACAATGAGCAGTTCTTC. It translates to CASSPDRGFSYNEQFF.

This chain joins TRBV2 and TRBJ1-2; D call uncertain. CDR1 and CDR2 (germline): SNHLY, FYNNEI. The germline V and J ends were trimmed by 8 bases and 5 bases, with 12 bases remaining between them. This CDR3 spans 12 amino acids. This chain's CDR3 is CASPESRYGYTF. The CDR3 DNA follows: TGTGCCAGCCCTGAATCGCGGTATGGCTACACCTTC.

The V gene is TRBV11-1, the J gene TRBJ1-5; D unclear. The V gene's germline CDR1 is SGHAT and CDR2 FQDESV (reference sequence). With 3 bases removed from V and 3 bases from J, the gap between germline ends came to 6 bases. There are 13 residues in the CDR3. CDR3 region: CASSLGPNQPQHF. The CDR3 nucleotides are TGTGCCAGCAGCTTGGGTCCCAATCAGCCCCAGCATTTT.

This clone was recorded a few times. The CDR3 region has the DNA TGTGCCAGCAGCTCCGATAGCGGGAGCTACAATGAGCAGTTCTTC. Its protein product is CASSSDSGSYNEQFF. This chain links TRBV21-1 with TRBJ2-1; TRBD2 reflects the table's D call only, with no check against the DNA. TRBV21-1 is a listed pseudogene. The CDR3 covers 15 residues.